This T cell receptor (beta chain) was found in a study of cytomegalovirus exposure and HLA in healthy donors. General study findings and limits: The study designated 150 to 200 TCR beta chains cytomegalovirus-associated. Sequence variants that were highly shared formed a cluster that was likely a sequencing artifact.

PCR was performed using 60 Vbeta and 13 Jbeta primers. Profiling relied on immunoSEQ multiplex PCR, and the TCRdb table lists in-frame clones only, not all of them. The sample holds 100,000 to 150,000 clones, roughly 82% seen once. Germline V gene sequence: CDR1 MDHEN, CDR2 SYDVKM. CDR3 size: 16 residues. The ends lost 5 bases at V and 5 bases at J; junction bases unmatched: 10. As for this clone: Antigen unknown.

The chain has TRBV28 and TRBJ2-3; 10 bases fit TRBD2. This TCR was sampled from a woman between 40 and 50 years old in good health and CMV-seropositive. Sequenced sample: PBMCs. CDR3 nucleotides: TGTGCCAGCAGTACCTTTCTAGCGGGAGCTATAGATACGCAGTATTTT. Protein sequence: CASSTFLAGAIDTQYF.